Sequencing of this T cell receptor (beta chain) was carried out in a study of blood T cells in healthy people across ages. For the second PCR, which ran for about 7 to 11 cycles, a sample-barcoded 5' primer and a J-beta primer mix were used. Using its own MiXCR run on the 5' RACE reads, TCRdb lists one record per CDR3 protein. The sample lists about 1.6 million distinct CDR3 sequences, about 32% occurring once. PBMCs were isolated at a quantity of at least 6 million per sample. The study's findings and limits: Diversity estimates from one million T cells were considered underestimates. PBMCs went unsorted, and a conclusive naive versus antigen-experienced comparison was therefore prevented.

To note about this clonotype: No antigen is known for it.

Germline V lookup: CDR1 SGHVS, CDR2 FNYEAQ. The CDR3 extends over 16 amino acids. Trimming took 1 base from V and 3 from J; bases not matched to a gene: 6. The material sequenced was blood. The chain recombines TRBV7-6 with TRBJ2-1; 7 bases are a match to TRBD2. The sequence was obtained from a woman younger than 45 in good health. CDR3 protein: CASSLDGREHYNEQFF. In nucleotides, the CDR3 is TGTGCCAGCAGCTTAGACGGGCGGGAGCACTACAATGAGCAGTTCTTC.